One sample yielded the 26 T cell receptor beta chains listed below, sequenced in a study of immune evolution from preneoplasia to lung adenocarcinoma. The protocol was immunoSEQ multiplex PCR, while the TCRdb copy is restricted to in-frame clones and leaves out a portion. In the table there are about 6,600 clones, 70% to 85% of which are singletons. Sequenced material: FFPE lung adenocarcinoma in situ tissue. These receptor sequences come from a person aged 60 to 80 with lung adenocarcinoma.

V and J are TRBV18 and TRBJ1-2; D remains unclear. Trimming took 1 base from V and 2 from J, leaving 11 bases between them. CDR3 length: 15 residues. The V gene's germline CDR1 is KGHSH and CDR2 LQKENI. CDR3 amino acids: CASSPQGLRNYGYTF. In DNA, the CDR3 is TGTGCCAGCTCACCACAGGGCTTGAGGAACTATGGCTACACCTTC.

The chain joins TRBV6-1 to TRBJ2-5; D ambiguous. Germline CDR1 and CDR2: MNHNS and SASEGT. The CDR3 has 13 residues. Trimming stripped 7 bases from V and 3 bases from J, with 12 bases between. CDR3 residues: CASKMALKETQYF. For the CDR3, the DNA is TGTGCCAGCAAGATGGCATTAAAAGAGACCCAGTACTTC.

The chain has TRBV6-1 and TRBJ2-2; 7 bases map to TRBD2. V lost 7 bases and J lost 1; bases outside the gene matches: 6. This CDR3 region has 15 residues. Looked up from germline, CDR1 is MNHNS and CDR2 is SASEGT. The CDR3 loop reads CASKYASGNTGELFF. The CDR3 DNA reads as TGTGCCAGCAAGTATGCTAGCGGGAACACCGGGGAGCTGTTTTTT.

The genes are TRBV7-9 and TRBJ2-5; D is uncertain. The germline CDR1 and CDR2 sequences are SEHNR and FQNEAQ (reference sequence). The V and J ends lost 6 bases and 7 bases respectively, with 18 bases between them. This CDR3 is built from 14 residues. CDR3 DNA: TGTGCCAGCAGTTACGCTACAAGGGATAGGACCCAGTACTTC. Translated, it gives CASSYATRDRTQYF.

The chain combines TRBV9 with TRBJ1-1, with D hard to call. The CDR3 covers 15 residues. V lost 5 bases, J lost 3 bases, and 17 bases lay in between. Germline-derived CDR1 and CDR2 are SGDLS and YYNGEE. This CDR3 reads CASSDKSDWDTEAFF. The CDR3 DNA is TGTGCCAGCAGTGACAAATCGGACTGGGACACTGAAGCTTTCTTT.

The chain employs TRBV28 and TRBJ1-2, with D maybe TRBD1 (6 bases). The CDR3 has 14 amino acids. CDR1 MDHEN and CDR2 SYDVKM come from the germline V gene. V lost 9 bases, J lost 4 bases, and 18 bases lay in between. CDR3 protein: CASLPYREVYGYTF. The CDR3 nucleotides are TGTGCCAGTCTCCCCTACAGGGAGGTCTATGGCTACACCTTC.

This clone was detected only a few times. The rearrangement joins TRBV10-1 to TRBJ2-1; D possibly uses TRBD1 or TRBD2 (7 bases each). The CDR3 is 15 amino acids. The germline CDR1 and CDR2 sequences are WNHNN and SYGVQD (reference sequence). Trimming took 6 bases from V and 10 from J, leaving 22 bases between them. CDR3: CASSGGNRGFGEQFF. Here the CDR3 DNA reads TGCGCCAGCAGCGGGGGGAACAGGGGATTCGGGGAGCAGTTCTTC.

This CDR3 is CASTRGTGEETQYF. DNA of the CDR3: TGTGCCAGCACTCGGGGGACAGGGGAAGAGACCCAGTACTTC. The rearrangement uses TRBV2 and TRBJ2-5; 10 bases align to TRBD1. CDR1 and CDR2 (germline): SNHLY, FYNNEI. The CDR3 is 14 residues long. Trimming at V came to 7 bases and at J to 3 bases, leaving 5 bases not matched to a gene.

The CDR3 protein is CASSKRESNTEAFF. CDR3 DNA sequence: TGCGCCAGCAGCAAGCGGGAAAGTAACACTGAAGCTTTCTTT. The rearrangement links TRBV5-1 to TRBJ1-1; no reliable D call. There are 14 residues in the CDR3. The germline gives CDR1 SGHRS, CDR2 YFSETQ. V lost 4 bases and J 2 bases, leaving 12 bases between the germline ends.

The chain joins TRBV10-2 to TRBJ1-6; no clear D gene. The V end lost 5 bases, the J end lost 5 bases, and 10 bases lay between the germline ends. This CDR3 has 14 residues. The germline gives CDR1 WSHSY, CDR2 SAAADI. The CDR3 protein is CASSRETDNSPLHF. The CDR3 DNA is TGCGCCAGCAGTAGAGAAACGGATAATTCACCCCTCCACTTT.

The chain uses TRBV6-5 and TRBJ1-1; the D gene is possibly TRBD1 (6 bases). This CDR3 is built from 14 residues. Trimming took off 6 bases at V and 4 bases at J, with 15 bases between the two ends. Per germline, CDR1 MNHEY and CDR2 SVGAGI. The chain's CDR3 is CASSSTQGRTEAFF. The CDR3 region has the DNA TGTGCCAGCAGCTCAACACAGGGACGCACTGAAGCTTTCTTT.

This sequence joins TRBV5-4 and TRBJ2-3; perhaps TRBD2 as D (6 bases). Looked up from germline, CDR1 is SGHNT and CDR2 is YYREEE (reference sequence). The CDR3 is 18 amino acids. V was shortened by 0 bases and J by 2 bases, with 19 bases between the two germline ends. As DNA, the CDR3 is TGTGCCAGCAGCTTGGCTTGGATCGGCGGGGTACTCACAGATACGCAGTATTTT. It is translated as CASSLAWIGGVLTDTQYF.

In its sample, this clone ranks as medium-sized. The chain combines TRBV5-1 with TRBJ1-1; the D gene is possibly TRBD1 (6 bases). The length of the CDR3 is 15 residues. V was shortened by 0 bases and J by 5 bases, with 14 bases between the two germline ends. Germline values: CDR1 SGHRS, CDR2 YFSETQ. The CDR3 DNA sequence: TGCGCCAGCAGCTTGGCGGCAGGGGAATGGACTGAAGCTTTCTTT. It translates to CASSLAAGEWTEAFF. The variable domain in full, with the rest retrieved from reference TRBV5-1 and TRBJ1-1, is KAGVTQTPRYLIKTRGQQVTLSCSPISGHRSVSWYQQTPGQGLQFLFEYFSETQRNKGNFPGRFSGRQFSNSRSEMNVSTLELGDSALYLCASSLAAGEWTEAFFGQGTRLTVV.

This sequence joins TRBV6-6 and TRBJ2-5; D gene unclear. The J call may not be correct, given that the DNA end is closer to TRBJ2-7. CDR1 MNHNY and CDR2 SVGAGI come from the germline V gene (reference sequence). The CDR3 has 14 residues. This chain's CDR3 is CASRETSVPYEQYF. The CDR3 DNA reads as TGTGCCAGCAGAGAAACAAGTGTCCCTTACGAGCAGTACTTC.

V gene TRBV7-6 combines with J gene TRBJ1-1, with a possible D match to TRBD1 (6 bases). The germline V and J ends were trimmed by 4 bases and 6 bases, with 18 bases remaining between them. The CDR3 sequence is 15 residues long. The germline V gene has CDR1 SGHVS and CDR2 FNYEAQ. This CDR3 is CASSSRVGGNAEAFF. For the CDR3, the DNA is TGTGCCAGCAGCTCTCGGGTAGGGGGTAACGCTGAAGCTTTCTTT.

The genes are TRBV7-3 and TRBJ2-3; 11 bases fit TRBD2. The CDR3 sequence is 14 residues long. In germline, CDR1 is SGHTA, CDR2 FQGTGA. V shed 4 bases and J 4 bases; nucleotides not matched to a gene: 1. The DNA for the CDR3 is TGTGCCAGCAGCTCGACTAGCGGGGCAGATACGCAGTATTTT. Protein sequence: CASSSTSGADTQYF.

The sample holds a few counts of this clone. The DNA for the CDR3 is TGTGCCTGGAGAGACTATCCTCCAACAGATACGCAGTATTTT. Protein sequence: CAWRDYPPTDTQYF. This rearrangement joins TRBV30 to TRBJ2-3, with a weak D call TRBD2 (5 bases). The CDR3 is made up of 14 amino acids. Trimming left V 3 bases short and J 3 bases short, with 13 bases between. Germline CDR1 is GTSNPN and CDR2 is SVGIG (reference sequence).

The chain uses TRBV7-2 and TRBJ2-7; possible D gene TRBD1, 5 bases. The CDR3 runs 14 residues. V gave up 2 bases and J gave up 5 bases, with 13 bases separating them. The V gene's germline CDR1 is SGHTA and CDR2 FQGNSA. The CDR3 DNA follows: TGTGCCAGCAGCTTACTTGGCAGGGTCGACGAGCAGTACTTC. It codes for CASSLLGRVDEQYF.

The rearrangement uses TRBV11-1 and TRBJ2-2, with D uncertain. The ends were cut back, 5 bases at V and 3 bases at J, with 16 bases in the middle. The CDR3 is made up of 16 amino acids. Looked up from germline, CDR1 is SGHAT and CDR2 is FQDESV (reference sequence). The CDR3: CASSRDIQKDTGELFF. The CDR3 coding sequence is TGTGCCAGCAGCCGAGACATTCAGAAGGACACCGGGGAGCTGTTTTTT.

The sample holds one count of this clone. The gene calls are TRBV29-1 and TRBJ1-1; 7 positions agree with TRBD1. The trim removed 7 bases at V and 1 base at J, leaving 9 bases unmatched. CDR1 is SQVTM and CDR2 is ANQGSEA in the germline V gene. CDR3 length: 14 residues. The CDR3 loop reads CSAPRQGKNTEAFF. The CDR3 DNA reads as TGCAGCGCTCCCCGACAGGGAAAGAACACTGAAGCTTTCTTT. Together with reference TRBV29-1 and TRBJ1-1, the CDR3 gives the full variable domain: SAVISQKPSRDICQRGTSLTIQCQVDSQVTMMFWYRQQPGQSLTLIATANQGSEATYESGFVIDKFPISRPNLTFSTLTVSNMSPEDSSIYLCSAPRQGKNTEAFFGQGTRLTVV.

This chain connects TRBV7-2 to TRBJ2-7; TRBD1 matches at 9 bases. The CDR3 consists of 14 residues. Germline V lookup: CDR1 SGHTA, CDR2 FQGNSA. The junction had 3 bases not matched to a gene; V was cut back by 5 bases and J by 1 base. In DNA form, the CDR3 reads TGTGCCAGCAGCCACGGGACAGGGTCCTACGAGCAGTACTTC. Protein: CASSHGTGSYEQYF.

The chain recombines TRBV5-6 with TRBJ2-5, with D perhaps matching TRBD1 (5 bases). The end of the DNA fits TRBJ2-7 better, so the J call may be wrong. The CDR3 covers 16 residues. CDR1 is SGHDT and CDR2 is YYEEEE in the germline V gene. CDR3: CASSSRFGASSYEQYF. As DNA, the CDR3 is TGTGCCAGCAGCTCGCGGTTTGGGGCCAGCTCCTACGAGCAGTACTTC.

DNA for the CDR3: TGTGCCAGCAGCTGGGGGAACGGAGGCTGGCGGGGGGAGACCCAGTACTTC. Its translation is CASSWGNGGWRGETQYF. V usage is TRBV7-2 and J usage is TRBJ2-5; 7 bases fit TRBD2. Losses at the gene ends were 4 bases for V and 5 bases for J; bases not matched to a gene: 16. The CDR3 sequence is 17 residues long. Per the germline V gene, CDR1 is SGHTA and CDR2 is FQGNSA. The entire variable domain, with the rest obtained from reference TRBV7-2 and TRBJ2-5, is as follows: GAGVSQSPSNKVTEKGKDVELRCDPISGHTALYWYRQSLGQGLEFLIYFQGNSAPDKSGLPSDRFSAERTGGSVSTLTIQRTQQEDSAVYLCASSWGNGGWRGETQYFGPGTRLLVL.

This chain uses TRBV7-2 with TRBJ1-6; no clear D gene. V shed 1 base and J shed 6 bases, with 10 bases lying between them. Germline assignment: CDR1 SGHTA and CDR2 FQGNSA. CDR3 length: 15 amino acids. This CDR3 reads CASSLVSPGNSPLHF. DNA for the CDR3: TGTGCCAGCAGCTTAGTGTCCCCTGGTAATTCACCCCTCCACTTT.

The chain has TRBV18 and TRBJ2-5; 7 positions match TRBD1. Losses at the gene ends were 3 bases for V and 5 bases for J; bases not matched to a gene: 12. Germline CDR1 is KGHSH and CDR2 is LQKENI. The CDR3 extends over 16 amino acids. Written as DNA, the CDR3 is TGTGCCAGCTCACCGCGGAAAGGGGGCGACGGGGAGACCCAGTACTTC. It translates to CASSPRKGGDGETQYF.

V gene TRBV5-6 combines with J gene TRBJ2-3; tentatively, D is TRBD2 (6 bases). In germline, CDR1 is SGHDT, CDR2 YYEEEE. Trimming removed 1 base at V and 0 bases at J, with 15 bases between. This CDR3 has 17 amino acids. The DNA of the CDR3 is TGTGCCAGCAGCTTGTTCGGGGGTTTGAACAGCACAGATACGCAGTATTTT. It codes for CASSLFGGLNSTDTQYF. The entire variable domain, with the rest obtained from reference TRBV5-6 and TRBJ2-3, is as follows: DAGVTQSPTHLIKTRGQQVTLRCSPKSGHDTVSWYQQALGQGPQFIFQYYEEEERQRGNFPDRFSGHQFPNYSSELNVNALLLGDSALYLCASSLFGGLNSTDTQYFGPGTRLTVL.